The clone carrying this T cell receptor beta chain was recorded a few times. Its antigen remains unidentified. Additional DNA sequences in this sample encode the identical CDR3. This sample is part of a study of shared clonotypes between healthy human individuals. In the study overall: Samples came from two female and a few male donors aged 18 to 49. Points from the study as a whole: It was observed that roughly 5.4% of naive CD4 clonotypes were shared across a handful of donors.

Germline CDR1 and CDR2: LNHDA and SQIVND (reference sequence). The CDR3 has 14 amino acids. V was cut by 2 bases and J by 0 bases, with 7 bases left in between. Sequenced by immunoSEQ multiplex PCR; TCRdb stores in-frame clones only, minus some. The sample yields approximately 2.5 million clones, approximately 93% seen once. This chain links TRBV19 with TRBJ1-1, with unresolved D. Sequenced input: naive CD4+ T cells from PBMCs. Indicated subset: CD45RA+ positively selected. The receptor's source is a man aged 18 to 35 in good health. Some clones in this sample may be carry-over from other donors' samples. As DNA, the CDR3 is TGTGCCAGTAGTATAACCGGAGTGAACACTGAAGCTTTCTTT. Its protein is CASSITGVNTEAFF.